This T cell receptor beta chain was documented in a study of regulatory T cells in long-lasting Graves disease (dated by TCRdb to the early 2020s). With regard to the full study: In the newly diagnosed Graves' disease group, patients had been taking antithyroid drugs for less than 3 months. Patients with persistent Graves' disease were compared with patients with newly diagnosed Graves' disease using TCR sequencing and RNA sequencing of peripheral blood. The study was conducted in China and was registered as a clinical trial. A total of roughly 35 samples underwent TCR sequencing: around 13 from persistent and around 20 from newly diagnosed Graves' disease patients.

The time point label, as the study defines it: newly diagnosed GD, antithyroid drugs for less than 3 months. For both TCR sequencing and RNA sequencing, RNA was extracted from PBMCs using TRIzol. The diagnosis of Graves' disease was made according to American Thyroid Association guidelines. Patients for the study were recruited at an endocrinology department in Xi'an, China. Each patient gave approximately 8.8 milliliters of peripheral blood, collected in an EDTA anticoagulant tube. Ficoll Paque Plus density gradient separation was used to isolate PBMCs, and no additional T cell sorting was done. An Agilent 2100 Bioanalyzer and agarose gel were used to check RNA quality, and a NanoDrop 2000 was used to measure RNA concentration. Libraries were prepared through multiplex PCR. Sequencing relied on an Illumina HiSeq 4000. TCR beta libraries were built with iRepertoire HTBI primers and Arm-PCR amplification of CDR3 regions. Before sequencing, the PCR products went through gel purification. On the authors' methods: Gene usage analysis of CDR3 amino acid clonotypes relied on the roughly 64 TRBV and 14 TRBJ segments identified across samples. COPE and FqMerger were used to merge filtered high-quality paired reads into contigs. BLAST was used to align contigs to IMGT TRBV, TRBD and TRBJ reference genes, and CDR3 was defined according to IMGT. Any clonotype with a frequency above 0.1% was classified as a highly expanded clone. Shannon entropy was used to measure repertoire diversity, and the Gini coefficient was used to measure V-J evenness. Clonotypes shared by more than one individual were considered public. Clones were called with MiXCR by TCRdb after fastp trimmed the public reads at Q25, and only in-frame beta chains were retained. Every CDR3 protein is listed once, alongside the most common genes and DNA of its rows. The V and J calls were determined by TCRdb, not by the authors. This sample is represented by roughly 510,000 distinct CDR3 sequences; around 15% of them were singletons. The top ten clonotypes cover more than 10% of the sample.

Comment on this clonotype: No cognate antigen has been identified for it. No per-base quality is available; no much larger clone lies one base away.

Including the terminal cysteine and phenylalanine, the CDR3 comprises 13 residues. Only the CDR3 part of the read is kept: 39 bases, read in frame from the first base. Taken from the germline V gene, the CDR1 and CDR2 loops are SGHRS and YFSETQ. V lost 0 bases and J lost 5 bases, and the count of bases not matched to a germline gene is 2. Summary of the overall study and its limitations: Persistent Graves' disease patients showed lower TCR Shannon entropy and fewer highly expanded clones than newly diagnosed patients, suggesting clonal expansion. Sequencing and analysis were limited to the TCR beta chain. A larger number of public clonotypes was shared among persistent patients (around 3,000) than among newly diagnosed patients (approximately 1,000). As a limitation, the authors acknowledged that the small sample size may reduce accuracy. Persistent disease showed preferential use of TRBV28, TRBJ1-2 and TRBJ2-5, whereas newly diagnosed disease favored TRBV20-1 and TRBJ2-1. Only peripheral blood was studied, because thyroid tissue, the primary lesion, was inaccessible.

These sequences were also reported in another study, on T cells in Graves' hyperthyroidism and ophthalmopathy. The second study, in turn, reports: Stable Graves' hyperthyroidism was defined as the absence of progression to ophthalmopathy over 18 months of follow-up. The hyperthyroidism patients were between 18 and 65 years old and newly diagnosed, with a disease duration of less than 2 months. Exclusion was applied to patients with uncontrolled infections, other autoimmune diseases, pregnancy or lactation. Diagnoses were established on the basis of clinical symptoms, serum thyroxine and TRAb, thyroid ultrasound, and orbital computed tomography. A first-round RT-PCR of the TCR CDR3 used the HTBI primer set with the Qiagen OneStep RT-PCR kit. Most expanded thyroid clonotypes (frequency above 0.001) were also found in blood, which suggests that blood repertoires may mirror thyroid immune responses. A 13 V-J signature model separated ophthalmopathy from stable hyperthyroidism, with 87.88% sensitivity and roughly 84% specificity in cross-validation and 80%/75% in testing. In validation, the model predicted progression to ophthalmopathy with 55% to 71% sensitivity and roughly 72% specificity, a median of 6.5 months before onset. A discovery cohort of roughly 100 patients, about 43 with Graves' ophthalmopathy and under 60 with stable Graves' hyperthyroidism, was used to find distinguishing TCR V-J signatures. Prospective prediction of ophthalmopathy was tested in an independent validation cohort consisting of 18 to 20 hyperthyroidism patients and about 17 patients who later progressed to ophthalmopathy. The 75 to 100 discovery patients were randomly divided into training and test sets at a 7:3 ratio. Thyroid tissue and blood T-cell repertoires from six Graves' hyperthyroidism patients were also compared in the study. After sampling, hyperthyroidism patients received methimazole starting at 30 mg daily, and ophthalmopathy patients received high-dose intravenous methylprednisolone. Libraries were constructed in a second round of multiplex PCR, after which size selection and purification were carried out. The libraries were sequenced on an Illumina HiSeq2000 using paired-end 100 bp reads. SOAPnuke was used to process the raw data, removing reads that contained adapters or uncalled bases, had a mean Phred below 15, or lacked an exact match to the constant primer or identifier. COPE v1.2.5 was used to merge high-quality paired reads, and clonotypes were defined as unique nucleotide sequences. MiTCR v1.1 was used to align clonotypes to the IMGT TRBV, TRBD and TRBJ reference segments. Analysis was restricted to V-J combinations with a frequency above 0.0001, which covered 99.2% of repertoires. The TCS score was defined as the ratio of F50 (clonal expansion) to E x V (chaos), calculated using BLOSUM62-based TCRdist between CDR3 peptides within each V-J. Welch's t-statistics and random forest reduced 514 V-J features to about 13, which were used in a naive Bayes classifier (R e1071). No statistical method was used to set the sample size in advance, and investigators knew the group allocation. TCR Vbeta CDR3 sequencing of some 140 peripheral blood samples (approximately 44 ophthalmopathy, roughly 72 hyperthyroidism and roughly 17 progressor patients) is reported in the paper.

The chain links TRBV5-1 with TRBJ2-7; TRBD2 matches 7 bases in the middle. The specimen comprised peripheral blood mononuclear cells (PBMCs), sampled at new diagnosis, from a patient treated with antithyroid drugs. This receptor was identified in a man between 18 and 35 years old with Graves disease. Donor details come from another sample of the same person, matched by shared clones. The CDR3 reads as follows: CASSLALADEQYF. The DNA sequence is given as TGCGCCAGCAGCTTGGCCCTAGCGGACGAGCAGTACTTC.